This T cell receptor (beta chain) was recorded in a study of vaccination effects on CD4 cells after COVID-19. This CDR3 is 14 amino acids long. Per the germline V gene, CDR1 is LGHDT and CDR2 is YNNKEL (reference sequence). V dropped 1 base and J dropped 11 bases, with 17 bases sitting between them. A few counts support this clone. Its antigen is currently unknown. Prior to sequencing, the ViraFEST assay stimulated PBMC with viral peptide pools, which expanded the antigen-specific CD4+ T cells. It was after roughly 11 days of culture that CD4+ T cells were isolated. Nucleocapsid antibody tests were negative, and the vaccine recipients had no prior SARS-CoV-2 infection. With 10 ug/ml peptides and around 10 IU/ml IL-2, 1.5 million to 2 million PBMC per well were cultured. At days 3 and 7, half of the medium was exchanged for IL-2 medium. Libraries were prepared by immunoSEQ multiplex PCR; TCRdb keeps only in-frame clonotypes and omits some of them. The data show about 21,000 clones, about three quarters seen once.

The V gene is TRBV3-1 (or the pseudogene TRBV3-2), the J gene TRBJ1-1; perhaps TRBD1 as D (5 bases). The receptor was isolated from a human donor who received a COVID-19 vaccine. The sample here was CD4+ T cells from PBMCs cultured with HCoV-NL63 spike peptides, taken before COVID-19 vaccination. The CDR3 reads CASSQGQRFGTAFF. The CDR3 coding sequence is TGTGCCAGCAGCCAAGGACAGCGCTTCGGGACCGCTTTCTTT.